This T cell receptor beta chain was observed in a study of regulatory T cells in long-lasting Graves disease. Time point in this sample: newly diagnosed GD, antithyroid drugs for less than 3 months. PBMCs provided the RNA from which the TCR library was made. iRepertoire HTBI primers and Arm-PCR of CDR3 regions built TCR beta libraries. In the original analysis: Samples collectively showed 62 TRBV and more than 12 TRBJ segments. One entry per CDR3 protein, called by TCRdb with MiXCR from the multiplex PCR reads. The V and J calls, along with clone size, are taken from TCRdb and not from the paper's own processing. The sample lists about 450,000 distinct CDR3 sequences, 16% occurring once. Study-level findings and limits: Relative to newly diagnosed Graves' patients, persistent ones had lower TCR diversity.

In its sample, this clonotype was seen many times. The antigen remains undetermined. CDR3 length: 14 residues. V dropped 5 bases and J dropped 6; count of bases not matched to a gene: 5. The germline gives CDR1 KGHSH, CDR2 LQKENI. The sample was also linked to a second study, of T cells in Graves' hyperthyroidism and ophthalmopathy. This second study says: HTBI primers were employed in a first-round RT-PCR of the TCR CDR3. Blood shared most expanded thyroid clonotypes above 0.001.

The TCR originated in a woman aged 30 to 39 with Graves disease. The V gene is TRBV18, the J gene TRBJ2-1, with 9 bases lining up with TRBD2. Sequences were derived from peripheral blood mononuclear cells (PBMCs), sampled at new diagnosis, from a patient treated with antithyroid drugs. The CDR3 DNA follows: TGTGCCAGCTCAATCTCGGGACTAGCCAATGAGCAGTTCTTC. Protein product: CASSISGLANEQFF.